A selection of T cell receptor beta chains follows, all from one sample in a study of shared clonotypes between healthy human individuals. Sequencing was performed with immunoSEQ multiplex PCR; in TCRdb, only in-frame clones are kept and a portion is missing. Of some 2.4 million clones listed, roughly 93% were seen once; the top ten hold 0.36%. The sample comprised naive CD4+ T cells from PBMCs. The receptors here all came from a man aged 18 to 30 in good health. Some clones in this sample may be carry-over from other donors' samples. Each CDR3 is given with its conserved first and last residue. The D gene is left open where the match is weak. Some rows have no size entry. The others give once, few or many, or a class for an expanded clone.

TRBJ2-2 | NA | TRBV5-1 | TRBD1 | CASNRQGSTGELFF | TGCGCCAGCAACCGACAGGGTAGCACCGGGGAGCTGTTTTTT
TRBJ1-4 | NA | TRBV5-1 | TRBD1 | CASSLVGTDEKLFF | TGCGCCAGCAGCTTGGTCGGGACAGATGAAAAACTGTTTTTT
TRBJ1-2 | NA | TRBV5-1 | NA | CASSLGAADYGYTF | TGCGCCAGCAGCTTGGGGGCGGCTGACTATGGCTACACCTTC
TRBJ2-1 | NA | TRBV28 | TRBD2 | CASRTSDYNEQFF | TGTGCCAGCCGGACTAGCGACTACAATGAGCAGTTCTTC
TRBJ2-1 | NA | TRBV11-3 | NA | CASSFGGRYNEQFF | TGTGCCAGCAGCTTCGGCGGGCGTTACAATGAGCAGTTCTTC
TRBJ2-3 | NA | TRBV6-5 | NA | CASSYRATGHTQYF | TGTGCCAGCAGTTACCGGGCCACCGGCCATACGCAGTATTTT
TRBJ2-5 | NA | TRBV10-3 | NA | CAISDLGGSQETQYF | TGTGCCATCAGTGACCTCGGGGGTAGCCAAGAGACCCAGTACTTC
TRBJ2-7 | NA | TRBV18 | NA | CASSSMGTFYEQYF | TGTGCCAGCTCAAGTATGGGCACCTTCTACGAGCAGTACTTC
TRBJ1-2 | NA | TRBV6-5 | NA | CASSYSPDYGYTF | TGTGCCAGCAGTTACTCCCCAGACTATGGCTACACCTTC
TRBJ2-1 | NA | TRBV4-2 | NA | CASSQTVPRNNEQFF | TGTGCCAGCAGCCAGACAGTCCCTAGAAACAATGAGCAGTTCTTC
TRBJ2-4 | NA | TRBV7-2 | NA | CASSPRPSPPIQYF | TGTGCCAGCAGCCCGCGTCCCTCACCACCTATTCAGTACTTC
TRBJ2-3 | NA | TRBV6-6 | NA | CASISAVGGRRGQYF | TGTGCCAGCATTTCCGCCGTGGGCGGCAGACGTGGGCAGTATTTT
TRBJ1-4 | NA | TRBV5-5 | NA | CASSRDGRIEKLFF | TGTGCCAGCAGCCGGGACGGAAGAATTGAAAAACTGTTTTTT
TRBJ2-5 | NA | TRBV7-2 | NA | CASSLGRGRETQYF | TGTGCCAGCAGCTTAGGCCGGGGGAGGGAGACCCAGTACTTC
TRBJ2-7 | NA | TRBV30 | TRBD1 | CAWRPRVTRDRRNLYEQYF | TGTGCCTGGAGACCGCGAGTAACCCGGGACAGGCGAAACCTCTACGAGCAGTACTTC
TRBJ2-2 | NA | TRBV19 | NA | CASRARDAGELFF | TGTGCCAGTAGGGCGCGGGACGCCGGGGAGCTGTTTTTT
TRBJ2-3 | NA | TRBV2 | NA | CASTKTLLTDTQYF | TGTGCCAGCACCAAGACCCTCTTGACAGATACGCAGTATTTT
TRBJ2-3 | NA | TRBV5-1 | NA | CASSLAGTADTQYF | TGCGCCAGCAGCTTGGCCGGGACTGCAGATACGCAGTATTTT
TRBJ2-7 | NA | TRBV15 | TRBD2 | CATGGGVGSYSYEQYF | TGTGCCACCGGGGGAGGGGTTGGGTCCTACTCCTACGAGCAGTACTTC
TRBJ2-7 | NA | TRBV27 | NA | CASSSLVGTSYEQYF | TGTGCCAGCAGTTCCCTAGTAGGGACATCATACGAGCAGTACTTC
TRBJ2-6 | once | TRBV28 | NA | CASSFSLAGANVLTF | TGTGCCAGCAGTTTTTCCCTGGCTGGGGCCAACGTCCTGACTTTC
TRBJ1-2 | NA | TRBV11-2 | NA | CASSLLGRSTNYGYTF | TGTGCCAGCAGCTTGTTGGGCAGGAGCACTAACTATGGCTACACCTTC
TRBJ2-1 | NA | TRBV28 | TRBD1 | CASSSQPGQGRDEQFF | TGTGCCAGCAGTTCTCAACCGGGACAGGGGAGGGATGAGCAGTTCTTC
TRBJ1-4 | NA | TRBV2 | NA | CASSPRQGTNEKLFF | TGTGCCAGCAGTCCCAGACAAGGAACTAATGAAAAACTGTTTTTT
TRBJ2-7 | NA | TRBV5-1 | NA | CASSLVQGTYEQYF | TGCGCCAGCAGCTTGGTGCAGGGGACCTACGAGCAGTACTTC
TRBJ1-3 | NA | TRBV5-1 | NA | CASSEGQGNTIYF | TGCGCCAGCAGTGAGGGGCAGGGAAACACCATATATTTT
TRBJ1-4 | NA | TRBV7-3 | NA | CASSFNTGEKLFF | TGTGCCAGCAGCTTCAACACAGGGGAAAAACTGTTTTTT
TRBJ2-7 | NA | TRBV11-1 | TRBD2 | CASSQGGSYEQYF | TGTGCCAGCAGCCAAGGCGGGAGCTACGAGCAGTACTTC
TRBJ1-2 | NA | TRBV6-1 | NA | CASLRQGGYGYTF | TGTGCCAGCCTTAGGCAGGGAGGCTATGGCTACACCTTC
TRBJ1-1 | NA | TRBV19 | NA | CASSIAGYSTEAFF | TGTGCCAGTAGTATAGCGGGTTACAGCACTGAAGCTTTCTTT
TRBJ2-7 | NA | TRBV29-1 | NA | CSVEGERCWDPDSYPWYF | TGCAGCGTTGAAGGAGAGCGGTGTTGGGACCCCGACTCATACCCATGGTACTTC
TRBJ2-7 | NA | TRBV28 | NA | CASSRGSYEQYF | TGTGCCAGCTCCCGGGGTAGCTACGAGCAGTACTTC
TRBJ2-7 | once | TRBV28 | TRBD2 | CASTSGTIPYEQYF | TGTGCCAGCACTAGCGGGACGATTCCCTACGAGCAGTACTTC
TRBJ2-1 | NA | TRBV9 | NA | CASGPRGLHSYNEQFF | TGTGCCAGCGGCCCCCGGGGCCTTCACTCCTACAATGAGCAGTTCTTC
TRBJ1-4 | once | TRBV5-1 | NA | CASSPKGPTNEKLFF | TGCGCCAGCAGCCCAAAGGGACCAACTAATGAAAAACTGTTTTTT
TRBJ1-2 | NA | TRBV5-8 | NA | CASRLKGYGYTF | TGTGCCAGCAGGCTGAAGGGGTATGGCTACACCTTC
TRBJ1-1 | NA | TRBV30 | NA | CAWSHIGQKNTEAFF | TGTGCCTGGAGTCACATAGGACAGAAGAACACTGAAGCTTTCTTT
TRBJ2-7 | NA | TRBV7-3 | TRBD2 | CASSLDASGTPRF | TGTGCCAGCAGCTTAGACGCTAGCGGGACCCCCCGCTTC
TRBJ2-3 | NA | TRBV7-3 | NA | CASSLSRGGSDTQYF | TGTGCCAGCAGCTTATCTCGGGGCGGTTCAGATACGCAGTATTTT
TRBJ1-2 | NA | TRBV29-1 | NA | CSVPTGRGYTF | TGCAGCGTTCCGACAGGCCGGGGCTACACCTTC
TRBJ1-2 | NA | TRBV28 | NA | CASSLNSGYTF | TGTGCCAGCAGTTTAAACTCTGGCTACACCTTC
TRBJ1-1 | NA | TRBV5-8 | NA | CASSSFGAATLTEAFF | TGTGCCAGCAGCTCCTTCGGGGCAGCGACTCTCACTGAAGCTTTCTTT
TRBJ2-3 | NA | TRBV5-8 | NA | CASSLRAHATDTQYF | TGTGCCAGCAGCCTGCGGGCCCACGCCACAGATACGCAGTATTTT
TRBJ1-1 | NA | TRBV5-1 | TRBD1 | CASSSYPGTGYTEAFF | TGCGCCAGCAGCTCCTACCCCGGGACAGGGTACACTGAAGCTTTCTTT
TRBJ1-1 | NA | TRBV5-1 | NA | CASSLEPLPGTEAFF | TGCGCCAGCAGCTTGGAACCACTCCCAGGGACTGAAGCTTTCTTT
TRBJ2-7 | NA | TRBV28 | NA | CASRHRDGLYEQYF | TGTGCCAGCAGACACCGGGACGGACTTTACGAGCAGTACTTC
TRBJ2-7 | NA | TRBV4-2 | NA | CASSQEAAQGGSYEQYF | TGTGCCAGCAGCCAAGAGGCTGCGCAGGGAGGTTCCTACGAGCAGTACTTC
TRBJ2-7 | NA | TRBV18 | TRBD2 | CASSPQEASGRSPYEQYF | TGTGCCAGCTCACCACAGGAAGCTAGCGGGAGGTCGCCCTACGAGCAGTACTTC
TRBJ2-7 | NA | TRBV28 | TRBD1 | CASSSTPGQNYEQYF | TGTGCCAGCAGTTCAACCCCGGGACAGAACTACGAGCAGTACTTC
TRBJ2-3 | NA | TRBV6-1 | TRBD2 | CASSRLAGSDTQYF | TGTGCCAGCAGTAGACTAGCGGGGTCAGATACGCAGTATTTT
TRBJ1-5 | NA | TRBV5-5 | NA | CASSRTGPGQPQHF | TGTGCCAGCAGCCGAACAGGGCCAGGTCAGCCCCAGCATTTT
TRBJ2-3 | NA | TRBV2 | TRBD2 | CASTTSGRAFDTQYF | TGTGCCAGCACCACTAGCGGGAGGGCCTTCGATACGCAGTATTTT
TRBJ2-7 | NA | TRBV14 | NA | CASSQDLGYEQYF | TGTGCCAGCAGCCAAGATCTGGGTTACGAGCAGTACTTC